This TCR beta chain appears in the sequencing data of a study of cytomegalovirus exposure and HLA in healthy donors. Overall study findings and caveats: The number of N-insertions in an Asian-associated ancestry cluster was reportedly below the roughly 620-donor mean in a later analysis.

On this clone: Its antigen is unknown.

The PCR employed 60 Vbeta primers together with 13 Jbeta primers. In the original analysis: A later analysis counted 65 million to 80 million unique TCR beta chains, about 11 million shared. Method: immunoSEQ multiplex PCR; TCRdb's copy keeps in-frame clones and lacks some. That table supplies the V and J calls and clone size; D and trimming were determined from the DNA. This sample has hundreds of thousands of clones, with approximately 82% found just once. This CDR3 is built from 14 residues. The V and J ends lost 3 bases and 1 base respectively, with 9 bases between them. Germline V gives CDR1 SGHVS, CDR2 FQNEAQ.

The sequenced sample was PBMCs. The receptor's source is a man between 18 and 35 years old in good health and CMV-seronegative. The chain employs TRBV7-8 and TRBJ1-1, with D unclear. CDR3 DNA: TGTGCCAGCAGCTTTAGCAAAGGGAACACTGAAGCTTTCTTT. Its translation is CASSFSKGNTEAFF.